This T cell receptor (beta chain) was profiled in a study of graft-versus-host responses after intestinal transplantation. Per germline, CDR1 MNHEY and CDR2 SMNVEV (reference sequence). This CDR3 has 14 residues. Trimming stripped 5 bases from V and 1 base from J, with 11 bases between. This clone was picked up one time. No antigen is known for it. The repertoire was sequenced with immunoSEQ multiplex PCR; TCRdb's copy has only in-frame clones and lacks some. The repertoire has some 4,500 clones, about 65% of them found once; the top ten carry approximately 7.7%. Processing of graft tissue released intraepithelial and lamina propria lymphocytes. Study-level points and caveats: Some patients had graft-donor T cell macrochimerism, and their allografts showed high graft-versus-host to host-versus-graft clonal ratios.

The source was ileum tissue, collected 17 days after transplant. This sequence originates from a human patient who received an intestinal transplant, so some T cells may come from the graft donor. The chain joins TRBV27 to TRBJ1-1; D remains unclear. CDR3 residues: CASSPLVGNTEAFF. Here the CDR3 DNA reads TGTGCCAGCAGTCCCCTTGTCGGGAACACTGAAGCTTTCTTT.